One and the same sample provided the 22 T cell receptor beta chains below, sequenced in a study of cytomegalovirus exposure and HLA in healthy donors (dated by TCRdb to the late 2010s). Library method: the immunoSEQ multiplex PCR assay. For the multiplex PCR, a mixture combining 60 forward primers for TCR Vbeta segments and 13 reverse primers for TCR Jbeta segments was used. TCRdb carries this immuneACCESS record with in-frame sequences only. Its versions omit some clonotypes, under half of them owing to an unresolved V gene in the studies checked, with the rest unexplained. Within this sample are approximately 200,000 clones, with 85% of them counted one time only. The top ten constitute roughly 1.3% of the sample. The material sequenced was PBMCs. The receptors come from a human donor in good health.

This clone was seen just once. The chain uses TRBV9 and TRBJ1-2, with D unresolved. Germline V gene sequence: CDR1 SGDLS, CDR2 YYNGEE. V shed 4 bases and J shed 0 bases, with 16 bases lying between them. The CDR3 is 16 residues long. The CDR3 sequence is CASSLVPSGTNYGYTF. CDR3 nucleotide sequence: TGTGCCAGCAGCCTCGTGCCCTCGGGTACTAACTATGGCTACACCTTC.

The V gene is TRBV4-3, the J gene TRBJ2-3, with TRBD1 identical over 9 bases. This CDR3 is built from 18 residues. V trimming: 4 bases; J trimming: 2 bases; junction bases outside the gene matches: 13. CDR1 and CDR2 from the germline V gene are LGHNA and YSLEER. The CDR3 loop reads CASSPADGQGKTTDTQYF. Here the CDR3 DNA reads TGCGCCAGCAGCCCCGCGGACGGACAGGGGAAAACCACAGATACGCAGTATTTT.

Only a few counts were recorded for this clone. This chain joins TRBV11-2 and TRBJ1-5; 10 positions match TRBD1. After removal of 5 bases from V and 3 bases from J, the junction contained 4 bases not matched to a gene. Per germline, CDR1 SGHAT and CDR2 FQNNGV. The CDR3 consists of 15 residues. CDR3 region: CASSPGQGHNQPQHF. In DNA form, the CDR3 reads TGTGCCAGCAGCCCGGGACAGGGGCACAATCAGCCCCAGCATTTT.

The gene calls are TRBV10-2 and TRBJ2-7; TRBD1 matches 7 bases. Germline CDR1 reads WSHSY; CDR2 reads SAAADI. Trimming removed 9 bases from V and 3 bases from J; junction bases left unmatched: 5. CDR3 length: 12 amino acids. Written as DNA, the CDR3 is TGCGCCAGGGACAGGACCTACTACGAGCAGTACTTC. It translates to CARDRTYYEQYF.

V and J are TRBV7-6 and TRBJ2-7; weak D call: TRBD2 (6 bases). The CDR3 consists of 17 residues. CDR1 SGHVS and CDR2 FNYEAQ come from the germline V gene. V gave up 1 base and J gave up 4 bases, with 20 bases separating them. Written as DNA, the CDR3 is TGTGCCAGCAGCTTAGGTGGCGGTACGGGAGTTAGGTACGAGCAGTACTTC. Its protein is CASSLGGGTGVRYEQYF. Drawing the rest from reference TRBV7-6 and TRBJ2-7, the complete variable domain is GAGVSQSPRYKVTKRGQDVALRCDPISGHVSLYWYRQALGQGPEFLTYFNYEAQQDKSGLPNDRFSAERPEGSISTLTIQRTEQRDSAMYRCASSLGGGTGVRYEQYFGPGTRLTVT.

The chain links TRBV2 to TRBJ2-1, with D perhaps matching TRBD1 (5 bases). V was shortened by 11 bases and J by 1 base, with 15 bases between the two germline ends. Germline lookup yields CDR1 SNHLY and CDR2 FYNNEI. This CDR3 comprises 14 residues. CDR3 sequence (DNA): TGTGCCGGACGGACATTAGGATCCTACAATGAGCAGTTCTTC. Translating it yields CAGRTLGSYNEQFF.

The chain links TRBV4-3 to TRBJ2-7; tentatively, D is TRBD1 (5 bases). Trimming took off 0 bases at V and 6 bases at J, with 9 bases between the two ends. CDR1 is LGHNA and CDR2 is YSLEER in the germline V gene. The CDR3 has 13 residues. The CDR3 reads CASSQDWGREQYF. For the CDR3, the DNA is TGCGCCAGCAGCCAAGATTGGGGCCGCGAGCAGTACTTC.

This clone was detected a few times. The rearrangement links TRBV6-1 to TRBJ2-1; 12 nucleotides match TRBD2. This CDR3 is built from 15 residues. V shed 5 bases and J 8 bases; nucleotides not matched to a gene: 7. CDR1 and CDR2 (germline): MNHNS, SASEGT. The CDR3 spells CASSKLAGGGDEQFF. CDR3 coding DNA: TGTGCCAGCAGTAAGCTAGCGGGAGGGGGGGATGAGCAGTTCTTC.

This clone was picked up a small number of times. V usage is TRBV9 and J usage is TRBJ2-7; 10 bases are shared with TRBD2. The CDR3 runs 15 residues. With 0 bases clipped from V and 2 bases from J, the junction kept 2 bases outside the gene matches. Germline V CDR1 and CDR2: SGDLS, YYNGEE. CDR3 DNA sequence: TGTGCCAGCAGCGTAGGCGGACTAGCGGCCTACGAGCAGTACTTC. This encodes CASSVGGLAAYEQYF.

In the case of this clone: An end of the junction differs from the germline gene, which may be a read error. This rearrangement joins TRBV7-3 to TRBJ2-5; 9 nucleotides agree with TRBD2. Per the germline V gene, CDR1 is SGHTA and CDR2 is FQGTGA. The CDR3 is 15 amino acids. CDR3 in DNA: TGTGCCAGCAGCCTGACTAGCGGATTCCAAGGGACCCAGTACTTC. The encoded protein is CASSLTSGFQGTQYF.

A single count supports this clone. This sequence joins TRBV19 and TRBJ1-2, with D possibly matching TRBD1 (5 bases). This CDR3 comprises 17 residues. Germline lookup yields CDR1 LNHDA and CDR2 SQIVND (reference sequence). V was shortened by 3 bases and J by 8 bases, with 25 bases between the two germline ends. CDR3 in DNA: TGTGCCAGTAGTATCAGAGGAGGGCAGGGCGGTTTCGGCGGCTACACCTTC. Translating gives CASSIRGGQGGFGGYTF.

This rearrangement joins TRBV7-3 to TRBJ2-3; perhaps TRBD2 as D (6 bases). Per the germline V gene, CDR1 is SGHTA and CDR2 is FQGTGA. There are 13 residues in the CDR3. The V end was cut by 4 bases, the J end by 10 bases, with 15 bases between. DNA for the CDR3: TGTGCCAGCAGCTCCCTCAGGGACTCGGCGCAGTATTTT. This translates into CASSSLRDSAQYF.

CDR3 coding DNA: TGTGCCAGCTCACCGGGACAGGGTGTGACCCAGTACTTC. It yields the protein CASSPGQGVTQYF. This chain uses TRBV18 with TRBJ2-5; the match to TRBD1 covers 9 bases. Germline values: CDR1 KGHSH, CDR2 LQKENI. Losses at the gene ends were 3 bases for V and 7 bases for J; bases not matched to a gene: 3. CDR3 length: 13 residues.

The chain carries TRBV28 and TRBJ2-7; tentative D call: TRBD2 (7 bases). Looked up from germline, CDR1 is MDHEN and CDR2 is SYDVKM. Trimming cost V 11 bases and J 1 base, with 15 bases left between them. This CDR3 has 13 amino acids. CDR3 sequence: CAVTGGASYEQYF. The CDR3 DNA reads TGTGCCGTGACGGGGGGCGCGTCCTACGAGCAGTACTTC.

CDR3 loop: CASTLVVTGGSTDTQYF. The CDR3 DNA follows: TGTGCCAGCACCTTGGTAGTGACGGGAGGGAGCACAGATACGCAGTATTTT. The rearrangement joins TRBV7-2 to TRBJ2-3; TRBD2 matches 8 bases. The V and J ends lost 7 bases and 0 bases, in that order; junction bases with no gene match: 12. This CDR3 has 17 residues. CDR1 and CDR2 (germline): SGHTA, FQGNSA.

CDR3: CASSLRVAGYQETQYF. The CDR3 DNA sequence: TGTGCCAGCAGCTTGAGGGTAGCGGGTTACCAAGAGACCCAGTACTTC. This chain uses TRBV5-4 with TRBJ2-5, with 7 bases that match TRBD2. With 1 base clipped from V and 0 bases from J, the junction kept 6 bases outside the gene matches. The CDR3 totals 16 residues. Germline V gene lookup returns CDR1 SGHNT and CDR2 YYREEE (reference sequence).

The rearrangement links TRBV15 to TRBJ2-1; possible D gene TRBD2, 6 bases. CDR1 is LNHNV and CDR2 is YYDKDF in the germline V gene (reference sequence). The V end was cut by 0 bases, the J end by 3 bases, with 18 bases between. The length of the CDR3 is 18 residues. Here the CDR3 reads CATSRDEIADSLYNEQFF. The CDR3 bases are TGTGCCACCAGCAGAGATGAGATAGCGGACTCCCTCTACAATGAGCAGTTCTTC. Combining the CDR3 with reference TRBV15 and TRBJ2-1 gives the whole variable domain DAMVIQNPRYQVTQFGKPVTLSCSQTLNHNVMYWYQQKSSQAPKLLFHYYDKDFNNEADTPDNFQSRRPNTSFCFLDIRSPGLGDTAMYLCATSRDEIADSLYNEQFFGPGTRLTVL.

The chain joins TRBV28 to TRBJ1-4; tentative D call: TRBD1 (6 bases). V lost 2 bases to trimming and J lost 0 bases, with 10 bases between them. Germline V gene lookup returns CDR1 MDHEN and CDR2 SYDVKM. The CDR3 has 16 amino acids. CDR3 sequence: CASSLQGSATNEKLFF. The CDR3 nucleotides read TGTGCCAGCAGTTTACAGGGGAGTGCAACTAATGAAAAACTGTTTTTT. The full variable domain, in which reference TRBV28 and TRBJ1-4 provide the parts outside the CDR3, is DVKVTQSSRYLVKRTGEKVFLECVQDMDHENMFWYRQDPGLGLRLIYFSYDVKMKEKGDIPEGYSVSREKKERFSLILESASTNQTSMYLCASSLQGSATNEKLFFGSGTQLSVL.

The chain employs TRBV27 and TRBJ2-1; 7 bases match TRBD2. CDR1 is MNHEY and CDR2 is SMNVEV in the germline V gene (reference sequence). J lost 4 bases, V lost 6 bases, and 12 bases had no gene match. The CDR3 extends over 16 amino acids. CDR3 amino acids: CASRTAGRGGYNEQFF. Here the CDR3 DNA reads TGTGCCAGCAGGACGGCGGGGCGGGGAGGGTACAATGAGCAGTTCTTC.

The chain couples TRBV30 to TRBJ1-2; perhaps TRBD1 as D (6 bases). Germline assignment: CDR1 GTSNPN and CDR2 SVGIG (reference sequence). CDR3 length: 14 residues. V was cut by 7 bases and J by 8 bases, with 23 bases left in between. CDR3 DNA: TGTGCCTTAAACTCCGTGGACAGAACTAAAGGCTACACCTTC. Translation: CALNSVDRTKGYTF.

The rearrangement links TRBV9 to TRBJ2-3; 11 bases match TRBD2. V shed 3 bases, J shed 6 bases, and the junction held 9 bases outside the gene matches. The CDR3 has 16 residues. Per germline, CDR1 SGDLS and CDR2 YYNGEE. The DNA for the CDR3 is TGTGCCAGCAGCGGACATAGCGGGAGGGCCGCGGATACGCAGTATTTT. It translates to CASSGHSGRAADTQYF. Using reference TRBV9 and TRBJ2-3 for the parts outside the CDR3, the full variable domain is DSGVTQTPKHLITATGQRVTLRCSPRSGDLSVYWYQQSLDQGLQFLIQYYNGEERAKGNILERFSAQQFPDLHSELNLSSLELGDSALYFCASSGHSGRAADTQYFGPGTRLTVL.

The gene calls are TRBV6-5 and TRBJ2-7, with D maybe TRBD1 (5 bases). Germline V lookup: CDR1 MNHEY, CDR2 SVGAGI. CDR3 length: 11 amino acids. V was clipped by 5 bases and J by 4 bases, with 6 bases between them. CDR3 in amino acids: CASSDRYEQYF. The CDR3, as DNA: TGTGCCAGCAGTGACAGATACGAGCAGTACTTC.